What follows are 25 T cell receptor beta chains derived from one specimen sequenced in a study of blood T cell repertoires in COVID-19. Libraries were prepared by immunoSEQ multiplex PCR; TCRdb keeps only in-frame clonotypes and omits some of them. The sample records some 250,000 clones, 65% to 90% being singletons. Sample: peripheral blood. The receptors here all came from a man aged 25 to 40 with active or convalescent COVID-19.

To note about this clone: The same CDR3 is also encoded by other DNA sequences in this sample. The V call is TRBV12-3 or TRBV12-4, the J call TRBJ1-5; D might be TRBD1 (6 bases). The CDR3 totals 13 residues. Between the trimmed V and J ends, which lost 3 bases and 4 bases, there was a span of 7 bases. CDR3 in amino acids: CASSFQGNQPQHF. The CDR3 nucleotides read TGTGCCAGCAGTTTTCAGGGGAATCAGCCCCAGCATTTT.

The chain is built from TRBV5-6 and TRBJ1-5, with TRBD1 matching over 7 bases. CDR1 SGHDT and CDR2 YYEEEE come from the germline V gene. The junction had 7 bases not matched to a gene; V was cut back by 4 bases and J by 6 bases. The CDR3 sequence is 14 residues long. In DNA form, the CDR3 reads TGTGCCAGCAGCGGAGGGGGCGCCGGTCAGCCCCAGCATTTT. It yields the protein CASSGGGAGQPQHF.

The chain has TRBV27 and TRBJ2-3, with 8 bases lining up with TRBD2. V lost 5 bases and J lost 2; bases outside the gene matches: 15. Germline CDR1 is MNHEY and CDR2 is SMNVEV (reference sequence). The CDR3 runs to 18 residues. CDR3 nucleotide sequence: TGTGCCAGCAGTCCCCCGGGGGGGACGCAGGCCTTCACAGATACGCAGTATTTT. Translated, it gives CASSPPGGTQAFTDTQYF.

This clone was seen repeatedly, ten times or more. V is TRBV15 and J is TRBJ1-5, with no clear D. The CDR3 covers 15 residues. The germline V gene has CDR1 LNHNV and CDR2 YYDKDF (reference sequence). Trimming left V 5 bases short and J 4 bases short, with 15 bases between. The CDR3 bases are TGTGCCACCAGCCAGTCCCTGCGGGGTAATCAGCCCCAGCATTTT. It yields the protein CATSQSLRGNQPQHF.

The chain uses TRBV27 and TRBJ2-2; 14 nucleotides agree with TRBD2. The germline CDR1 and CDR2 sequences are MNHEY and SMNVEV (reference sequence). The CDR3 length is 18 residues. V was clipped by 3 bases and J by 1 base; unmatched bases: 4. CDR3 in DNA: TGTGCCAGCAGTTTCCGGACTAGCGGGGGGCTGAACACCGGGGAGCTGTTTTTT. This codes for CASSFRTSGGLNTGELFF.

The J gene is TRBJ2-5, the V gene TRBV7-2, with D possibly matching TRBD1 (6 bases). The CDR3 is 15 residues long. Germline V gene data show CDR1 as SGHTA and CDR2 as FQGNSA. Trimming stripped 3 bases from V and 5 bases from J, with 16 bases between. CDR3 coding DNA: TGTGCCAGCAGCTTCGACAGGTCCACCGGGGAGACCCAGTACTTC. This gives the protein CASSFDRSTGETQYF.

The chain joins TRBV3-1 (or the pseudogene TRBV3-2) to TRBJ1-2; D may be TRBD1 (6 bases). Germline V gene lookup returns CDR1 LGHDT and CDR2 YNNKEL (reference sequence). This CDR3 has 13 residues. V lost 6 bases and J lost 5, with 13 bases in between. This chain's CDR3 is CASSPGVGYGYTF. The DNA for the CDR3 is TGTGCCAGCAGTCCAGGGGTAGGGTATGGCTACACCTTC.

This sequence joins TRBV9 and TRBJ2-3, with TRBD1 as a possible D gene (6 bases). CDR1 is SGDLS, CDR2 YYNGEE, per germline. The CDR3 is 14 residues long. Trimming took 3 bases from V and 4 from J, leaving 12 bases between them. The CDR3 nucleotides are TGTGCCAGCAGCGAGGGGGATAATCCAGATACGCAGTATTTT. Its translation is CASSEGDNPDTQYF.

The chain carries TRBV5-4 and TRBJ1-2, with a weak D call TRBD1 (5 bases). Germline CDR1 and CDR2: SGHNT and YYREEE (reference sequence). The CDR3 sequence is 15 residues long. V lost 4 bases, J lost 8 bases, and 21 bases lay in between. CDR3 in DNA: TGTGCCAGCAGCGCACCCCCTCCTATCAGGGAAGGCTACACCTTC. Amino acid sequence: CASSAPPPIREGYTF.

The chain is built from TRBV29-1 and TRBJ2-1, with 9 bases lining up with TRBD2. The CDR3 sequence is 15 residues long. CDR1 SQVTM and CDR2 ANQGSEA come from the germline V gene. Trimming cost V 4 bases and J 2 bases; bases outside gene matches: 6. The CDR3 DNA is TGCAGCGTTGGGGCTTTAGCGGGGGCCTACAATGAGCAGTTCTTC. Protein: CSVGALAGAYNEQFF.

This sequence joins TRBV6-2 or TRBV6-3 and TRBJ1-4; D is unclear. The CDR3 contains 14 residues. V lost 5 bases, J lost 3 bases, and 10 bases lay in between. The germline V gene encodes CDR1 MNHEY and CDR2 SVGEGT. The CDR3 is CASSSLGANEKLFF. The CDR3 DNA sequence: TGTGCCAGCAGTAGTCTCGGGGCTAATGAAAAACTGTTTTTT.

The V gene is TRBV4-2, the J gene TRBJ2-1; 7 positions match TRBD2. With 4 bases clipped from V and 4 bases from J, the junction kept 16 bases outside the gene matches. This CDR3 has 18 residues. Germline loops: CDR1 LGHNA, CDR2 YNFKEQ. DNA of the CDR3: TGTGCCAGCAGCCGAGAACTAAGGACTAGTCGATCTTACAATGAGCAGTTCTTC. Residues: CASSRELRTSRSYNEQFF.

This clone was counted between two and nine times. This CDR3 reads CSVDRDYYGYTF. DNA of the CDR3: TGCAGCGTTGACCGGGACTACTATGGCTACACCTTC. This chain links TRBV29-1 with TRBJ1-2, with D possibly matching TRBD1 (5 bases). The CDR3 runs to 12 residues. Trimming shortened V by 3 bases and J by 3 bases, and 8 bases separated the two germline ends. Germline values: CDR1 SQVTM, CDR2 ANQGSEA. Based on the CDR3 plus reference TRBV29-1 and TRBJ1-2, the full variable domain is SAVISQKPSRDICQRGTSLTIQCQVDSQVTMMFWYRQQPGQSLTLIATANQGSEATYESGFVIDKFPISRPNLTFSTLTVSNMSPEDSSIYLCSVDRDYYGYTFGSGTRLTVV.

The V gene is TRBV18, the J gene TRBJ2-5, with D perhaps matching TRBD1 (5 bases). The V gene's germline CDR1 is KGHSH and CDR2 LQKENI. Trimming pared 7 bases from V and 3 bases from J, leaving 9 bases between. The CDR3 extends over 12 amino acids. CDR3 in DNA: TGTGCCAGCTGGACACCCAAAGAGACCCAGTACTTC. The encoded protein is CASWTPKETQYF. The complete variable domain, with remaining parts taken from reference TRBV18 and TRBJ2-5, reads NAGVMQNPRHLVRRRGQEARLRCSPMKGHSHVYWYRQLPEEGLKFMVYLQKENIIDESGMPKERFSAEFPKEGPSILRIQQVVRGDSAAYFCASWTPKETQYFGPGTRLLVL.

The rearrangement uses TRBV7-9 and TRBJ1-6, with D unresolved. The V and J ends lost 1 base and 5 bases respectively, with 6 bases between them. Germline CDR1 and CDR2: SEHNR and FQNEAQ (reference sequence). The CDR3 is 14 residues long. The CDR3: CASSLVENNSPLHF. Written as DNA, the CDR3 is TGTGCCAGCAGCTTAGTTGAGAATAATTCACCCCTCCACTTT. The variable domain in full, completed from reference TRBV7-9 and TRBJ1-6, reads DTGVSQNPRHKITKRGQNVTFRCDPISEHNRLYWYRQTLGQGPEFLTYFQNEAQLEKSRLLSDRFSAERPKGSFSTLEIQRTEQGDSAMYLCASSLVENNSPLHFGNGTRLTVT.

For the CDR3, the DNA is TGCGCCAGCAGCCTACAGGGTTCGACTAACTATGGCTACACCTTC. Amino acid sequence: CASSLQGSTNYGYTF. V gene TRBV4-1 combines with J gene TRBJ1-2, with a weak D call TRBD1 (6 bases). The V end lost 4 bases, the J end lost 0 bases, and 12 bases lay between the germline ends. In germline, CDR1 is MGHRA, CDR2 YSYEKL. CDR3 length equals 15 residues.

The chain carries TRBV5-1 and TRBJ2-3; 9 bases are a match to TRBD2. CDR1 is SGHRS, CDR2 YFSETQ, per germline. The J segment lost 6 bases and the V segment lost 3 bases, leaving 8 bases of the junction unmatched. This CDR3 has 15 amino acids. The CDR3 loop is CASSSGLASSDTQYF. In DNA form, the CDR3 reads TGCGCCAGCAGCTCGGGACTAGCATCCTCCGATACGCAGTATTTT.

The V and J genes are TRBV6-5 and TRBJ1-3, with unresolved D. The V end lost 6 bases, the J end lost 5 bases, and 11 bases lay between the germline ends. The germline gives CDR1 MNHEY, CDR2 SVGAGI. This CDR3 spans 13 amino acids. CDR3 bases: TGTGCCAGCAGACAGATTGGCAGAAACACCATATATTTT. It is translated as CASRQIGRNTIYF.

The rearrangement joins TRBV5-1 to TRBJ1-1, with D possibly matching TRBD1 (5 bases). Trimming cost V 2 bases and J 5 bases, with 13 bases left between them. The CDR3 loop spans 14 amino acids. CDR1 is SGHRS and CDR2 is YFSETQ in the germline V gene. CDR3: CASSFDPSGTEAFF. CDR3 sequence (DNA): TGCGCCAGCAGCTTCGACCCCTCAGGGACTGAAGCTTTCTTT.

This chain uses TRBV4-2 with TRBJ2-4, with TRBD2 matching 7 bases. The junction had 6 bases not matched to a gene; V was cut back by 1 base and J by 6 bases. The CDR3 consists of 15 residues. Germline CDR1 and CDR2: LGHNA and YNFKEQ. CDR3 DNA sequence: TGTGCCAGCAGCCAAGGGAGCGGGGAGGGAAACATTCAGTACTTC. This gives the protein CASSQGSGEGNIQYF.

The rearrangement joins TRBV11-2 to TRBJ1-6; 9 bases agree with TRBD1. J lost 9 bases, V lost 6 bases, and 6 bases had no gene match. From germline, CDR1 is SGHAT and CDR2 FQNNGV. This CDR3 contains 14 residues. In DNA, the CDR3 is TGTGCCAGCAGTCCCGGACAGGGGACTTCACCCCTCCACTTT. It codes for CASSPGQGTSPLHF.

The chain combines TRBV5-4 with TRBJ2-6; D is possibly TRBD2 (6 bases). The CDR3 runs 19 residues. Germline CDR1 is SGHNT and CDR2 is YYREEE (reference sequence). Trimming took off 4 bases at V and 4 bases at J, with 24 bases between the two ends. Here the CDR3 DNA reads TGTGCCAGCAGCGGGGGACTTGCGGAGGCTCTATCCGGGGCCAACGTCCTGACTTTC. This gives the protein CASSGGLAEALSGANVLTF.

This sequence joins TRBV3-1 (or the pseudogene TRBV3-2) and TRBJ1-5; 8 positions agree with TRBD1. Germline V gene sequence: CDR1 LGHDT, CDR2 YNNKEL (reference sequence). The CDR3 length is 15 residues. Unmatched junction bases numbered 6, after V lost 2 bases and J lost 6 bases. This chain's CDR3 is CASSQFSGGGQPQHF. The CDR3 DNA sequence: TGTGCCAGCAGCCAATTCTCAGGGGGCGGTCAGCCCCAGCATTTT.

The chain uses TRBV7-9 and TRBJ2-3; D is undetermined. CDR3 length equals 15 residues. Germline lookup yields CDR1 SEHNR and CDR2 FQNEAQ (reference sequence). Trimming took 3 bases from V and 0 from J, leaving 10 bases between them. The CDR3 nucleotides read TGTGCCAGCAGCTTCACGAGCTCTAGCACAGATACGCAGTATTTT. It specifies CASSFTSSSTDTQYF. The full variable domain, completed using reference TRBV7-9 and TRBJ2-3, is DTGVSQNPRHKITKRGQNVTFRCDPISEHNRLYWYRQTLGQGPEFLTYFQNEAQLEKSRLLSDRFSAERPKGSFSTLEIQRTEQGDSAMYLCASSFTSSSTDTQYFGPGTRLTVL.

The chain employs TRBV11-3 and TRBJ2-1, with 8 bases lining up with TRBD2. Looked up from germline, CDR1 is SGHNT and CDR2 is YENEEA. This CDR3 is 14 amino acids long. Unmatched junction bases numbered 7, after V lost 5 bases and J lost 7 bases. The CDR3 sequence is CASSKGLAGNEQFF. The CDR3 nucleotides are TGTGCCAGCAGCAAAGGACTAGCTGGGAATGAGCAGTTCTTC.